This T cell receptor beta chain was recovered during a study of cytomegalovirus exposure and HLA in healthy donors. Study results and caveats: Among the sequence variants, a highly shared cluster was likely an artifact of sequencing. Analysis was carried out at a later point, and it linked a missense DCLRE1C variant to TCR beta V- and J-gene trimming. A prior analysis recorded that most TCR beta V segments were productive about 90% or about 30% of the time.

About this clone: Its specificity is not known.

Germline lookup yields CDR1 KGHSH and CDR2 LQKENI. Trimming took off 0 bases at V and 2 bases at J, with 9 bases between the two ends. The CDR3 loop spans 15 amino acids. Primers: 60 Vbeta forward and 13 Jbeta reverse. Produced via immunoSEQ multiplex PCR; TCRdb's table is partial and in-frame only. The sample contains 140,000 to 150,000 clones, around 86% of which appear only once. What was sequenced was PBMCs. This TCR derives from a woman aged 25 to 45 in good health and CMV-seronegative. V and J are TRBV18 and TRBJ2-3; the D is unclear. As DNA, the CDR3 is TGTGCCAGCTCACCACCCGTAGATCCCACAGATACGCAGTATTTT. Its protein is CASSPPVDPTDTQYF. Supplemented by reference TRBV18 and TRBJ2-3, the full variable domain reads NAGVMQNPRHLVRRRGQEARLRCSPMKGHSHVYWYRQLPEEGLKFMVYLQKENIIDESGMPKERFSAEFPKEGPSILRIQQVVRGDSAAYFCASSPPVDPTDTQYFGPGTRLTVL.